Listed here is a single T cell receptor beta chain. Primers: 60 Vbeta forward and 13 Jbeta reverse. Clones were read by immunoSEQ multiplex PCR, and TCRdb kept only the in-frame ones, dropping some. The repertoire holds more than 110,000 clones, with about 76% as singletons. These data are taken from a study of cytomegalovirus exposure and HLA in healthy donors. Germline lookup yields CDR1 SGHDT and CDR2 YYEEEE. Trimming at V came to 6 bases and at J to 2 bases, leaving 11 bases not matched to a gene. This CDR3 has 17 residues. The genes are TRBV5-6 and TRBJ2-6; 7 nucleotides agree with TRBD2. The TCR was taken from a young man in good health and CMV-seronegative. The specimen sequenced was PBMCs. CDR3 in amino acids: CASIRWGGITGANVLTF. The DNA of the CDR3 is TGTGCCAGCATCCGGTGGGGGGGGATTACTGGGGCCAACGTCCTGACTTTC.